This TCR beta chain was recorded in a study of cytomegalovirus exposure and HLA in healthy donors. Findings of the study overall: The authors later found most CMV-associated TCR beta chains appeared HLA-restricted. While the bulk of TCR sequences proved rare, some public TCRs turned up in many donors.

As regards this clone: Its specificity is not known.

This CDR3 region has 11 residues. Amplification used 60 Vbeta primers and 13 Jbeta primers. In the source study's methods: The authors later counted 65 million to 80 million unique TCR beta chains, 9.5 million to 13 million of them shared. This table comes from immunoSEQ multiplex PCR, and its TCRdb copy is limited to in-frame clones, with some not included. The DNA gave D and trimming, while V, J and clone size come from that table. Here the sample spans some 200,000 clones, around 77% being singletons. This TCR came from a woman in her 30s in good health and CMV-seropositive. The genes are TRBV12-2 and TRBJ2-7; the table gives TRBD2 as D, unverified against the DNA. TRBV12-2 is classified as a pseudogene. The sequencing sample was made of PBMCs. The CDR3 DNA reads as TGTGCAAGTCGCTCAATGGGGGGGCAGTACTTC. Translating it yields CASRSMGGQYF.